This T cell receptor beta chain stems from a study of CD8 T cells in Susac syndrome. Study results and caveats: The study recognized that its TCR sequencing and HLA analysis covered a relatively small number of individuals.

Sequencing of TCR beta was undertaken in CD8+ and CD4+ T cells derived from blood. TEMRA cells were enriched by FACS, and CD4+ and CD8+ T cells were negatively isolated. To note about this clonotype: The antigen is unknown.

Random hexamers were used to reverse transcribe an amount of 0.5 to 1 ug RNA. Amplification of TCR beta CDR3 across 54 Vbeta and 13 Jbeta was performed with immunoSEQ multiplex PCR. TCRdb re-derived calls from the immunoSEQ multiplex PCR reads in MiXCR, one entry per CDR3 protein. The data hold some 80,000 distinct CDR3 sequences, with approximately 94% observed a single time. Trimming removed 5 bases from V and 4 bases from J; junction bases left unmatched: 5. This CDR3 contains 14 residues. CDR1 and CDR2 from the germline V gene are LGHNT and FRNRAP. This clonotype was obtained from a human donor in good health. This chain connects TRBV12-5 to TRBJ2-3; the match to TRBD1 covers 8 bases. Input material: CD8+ T cells from PBMCs. As DNA, the CDR3 is TGTGCTAGTGGTGTCGGACAGGGAGCAGATACGCAGTATTTT. Translated: CASGVGQGADTQYF.